Sequencing of this TCR beta chain was carried out in a study of T cell responses to AZD1222 COVID-19 vaccine. Assay used: immunoSEQ multiplex PCR; TCRdb lists only in-frame clones, some missing. The sample has about 150,000 clones, about 91% seen once. CDR3 size: 11 residues. V was shortened by 6 bases and J by 6 bases, with 8 bases between the two germline ends. CDR1 MNHEY and CDR2 SVGAGI come from the germline V gene. The origin of this receptor is an adult who received the AZD1222 COVID-19 vaccine. The V call is TRBV6-5, the J call TRBJ1-1; perhaps TRBD1 as D (5 bases). This specimen consisted of peripheral blood, obtained 28 days after the second AZD1222 dose. CDR3 bases: TGTGCCAGCAGCCGAGGGGCTGAAGCTTTCTTT. Protein product: CASSRGAEAFF.